The 4 T cell receptor beta chains below come from one sample, sequenced in a study of cytomegalovirus exposure and HLA in healthy donors. With 60 Vbeta and 13 Jbeta primers, the PCR was carried out. Produced via immunoSEQ multiplex PCR; TCRdb's table is partial and in-frame only. The sample lists 90,000 or so clones; under 90% were seen once. The specimen was PBMCs. The receptors shown here come from a man between 45 and 60 years old in good health and CMV-seronegative.

The chain couples TRBV5-1 to TRBJ1-2; D remains unclear. The CDR3 totals 13 residues. V was pared by 1 base and J by 2 bases, with 6 bases between. Germline values: CDR1 SGHRS, CDR2 YFSETQ. In DNA form, the CDR3 reads TGCGCCAGCAGCTTGAGTCAGAACTATGGCTACACCTTC. It specifies CASSLSQNYGYTF.

The chain combines TRBV27 with TRBJ2-7, with a tentative D call TRBD2 (5 bases). CDR3 length: 16 amino acids. V dropped 3 bases and J dropped 2 bases, with 17 bases sitting between them. Germline CDR1 MNHEY, CDR2 SMNVEV (reference sequence). The chain's CDR3 is CASSFWTGSDPYEQYF. CDR3 DNA sequence: TGTGCCAGCAGTTTCTGGACGGGAAGCGACCCCTACGAGCAGTACTTC.

V gene TRBV5-1 combines with J gene TRBJ1-2; D gene ambiguous. V lost 0 bases to trimming and J lost 1 base, with 10 bases between them. CDR1 SGHRS and CDR2 YFSETQ come from the germline V gene. The CDR3 is made up of 15 amino acids. The chain's CDR3 is CASSLAAERNYGYTF. DNA of the CDR3: TGCGCCAGCAGCTTGGCGGCGGAGCGTAACTATGGCTACACCTTC.

This chain joins TRBV7-3 and TRBJ2-1; D uncertain. Between the trimmed V and J ends, which lost 0 bases and 4 bases, there was a span of 7 bases. There are 14 residues in the CDR3. Germline-derived CDR1 and CDR2 are SGHTA and FQGTGA. In DNA form, the CDR3 reads TGTGCCAGCAGCTTAACTACCGGTTACAATGAGCAGTTCTTC. It specifies CASSLTTGYNEQFF.